Given below is one TCR beta chain in context. Its antigen remains unknown. As every portion of the isolated RNA was reverse transcribed, the sequencing read expressed TCRB transcripts. TCRdb's table, derived via immunoSEQ multiplex PCR, lists solely in-frame clones and lacks some. Altogether 680,000 or so clones are present, roughly 13% being singletons, with the ten largest covering approximately 0.02%. This record comes from a study of beta chain features in type 1 diabetes. With 2 bases removed from V and 7 bases from J, the gap between germline ends came to 13 bases. This CDR3 contains 14 residues. The germline V gene encodes CDR1 PRHDT and CDR2 FYEKMQ (reference sequence). Notes on the study in general: All four CD4+ subsets of Type 1 diabetes patients contained TCRB CDR3s that were moderately but significantly shorter.

The material sequenced was naive CD4+ T cells from blood. This sequence was found in a man aged 18 to 30 with type 1 diabetes. The rearrangement uses TRBV13 and TRBJ2-3; D perhaps matches TRBD2 (5 bases). The CDR3 here is CASSLIANGNTQYF. CDR3 nucleotide sequence: TGTGCCAGCAGCTTAATCGCCAACGGGAATACGCAGTATTTT. Based on the CDR3 plus reference TRBV13 and TRBJ2-3, the full variable domain is AAGVIQSPRHLIKEKRETATLKCYPIPRHDTVYWYQQGPGQDPQFLISFYEKMQSDKGSIPDRFSAQQFSDYHSELNMSSLELGDSALYFCASSLIANGNTQYFGPGTRLTVL.